This TCR beta chain was sequenced in a study of T cell responses to AZD1222 COVID-19 vaccine. V lost 2 bases, J lost 9 bases, and 11 bases stayed unmatched. Germline loops: CDR1 SGHRS, CDR2 YFSETQ. The CDR3 is 15 residues long. The method was immunoSEQ multiplex PCR; TCRdb's version includes in-frame clones alone and lacks a portion of them. The sample yields 72,000 or so clones, roughly 87% seen once. The V and J genes are TRBV5-1 and TRBJ2-1; 7 bases fit TRBD1. This specimen was peripheral blood, taken on day 0 of AZD1222 vaccination. This TCR was sampled from an adult in good health. CDR3 residues: CASSFNQDRLGEQFF. The CDR3 region has the DNA TGCGCCAGCAGCTTCAACCAGGACAGGTTGGGTGAGCAGTTCTTC.